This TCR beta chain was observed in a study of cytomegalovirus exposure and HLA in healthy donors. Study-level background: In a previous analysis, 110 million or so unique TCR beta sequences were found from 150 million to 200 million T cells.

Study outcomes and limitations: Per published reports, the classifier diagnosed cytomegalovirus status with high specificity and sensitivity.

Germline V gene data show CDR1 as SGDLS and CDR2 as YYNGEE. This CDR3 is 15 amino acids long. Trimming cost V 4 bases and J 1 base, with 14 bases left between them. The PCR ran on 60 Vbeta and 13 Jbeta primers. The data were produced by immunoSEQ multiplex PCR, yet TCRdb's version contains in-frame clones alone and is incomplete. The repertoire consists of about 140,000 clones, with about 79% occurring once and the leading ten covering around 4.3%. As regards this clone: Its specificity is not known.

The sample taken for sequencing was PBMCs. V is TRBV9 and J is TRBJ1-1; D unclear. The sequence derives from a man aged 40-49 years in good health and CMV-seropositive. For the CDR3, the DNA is TGTGCCAGCAGCTTACGGGAAAATCAGAACACTGAAGCTTTCTTT. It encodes CASSLRENQNTEAFF.